The T cell receptor (beta chain) described here comes from a study of chemoradiotherapy in HPV16-positive cancers. The overall study: Candidate HPV-specific T-cell clones and common TCR motifs came from functional assays in a couple of HPV16-positive patients. Study-wide findings and caveats: Better recurrence-free survival went with HPV-responsive T-cell expansion in HPV16-positive patients.

The method was immunoSEQ multiplex PCR; TCRdb's version includes in-frame clones alone and lacks a portion of them. The data show tens of thousands of clones, more than 80% seen once. As regards this clone: Its target is not known.

The sample was blood, taken from a patient who underwent chemoradiotherapy. This receptor was obtained from a human donor with HPV-associated anogenital cancer.

The CDR3 region is CASSFAPDRETGNTIYF. The CDR3 nucleotides read TGTGCCAGCAGCTTTGCCCCAGACAGGGAGACTGGAAACACCATATATTTT. V and J are TRBV11-3 and TRBJ1-3, with 7 positions matching TRBD1. Trimming cost V 3 bases and J 2 bases; bases outside gene matches: 10. Germline CDR1 reads SGHNT; CDR2 reads YENEEA. CDR3 length: 17 amino acids. The variable domain in full, with the rest retrieved from reference TRBV11-3 and TRBJ1-3, is EAGVVQSPRYKIIEKKQPVAFWCNPISGHNTLYWYLQNLGQGPELLIRYENEEAVDDSQLPKDRFSAERLKGVDSTLKIQPAELGDSAVYLCASSFAPDRETGNTIYFGEGSWLTVV.